This T cell receptor (beta chain) derives from a study of T cell repertoires in cytomegalovirus infection. The overall study: Indications came from public TCR beta signatures; they pointed to CMV infection and to a matching HLA type.

Each CDR3 protein is one row after TCRdb ran MiXCR on the reads. The sample holds some 300,000 distinct CDR3 sequences, about a tenth seen once. The study, taken as a whole, reports: CMV-specific HLA-C-restricted TCR beta clonotypes dominated the ex vivo response.

The CDR3 loop spans 14 amino acids. Per germline, CDR1 SNHLY and CDR2 FYNNEI. The junction had 6 bases not matched to a gene; V was cut back by 2 bases and J by 6 bases. Notes on this clonotype: Its antigen remains unidentified.

The chain joins TRBV2 to TRBJ1-2, with 7 bases lining up with TRBD1. Sequencing was performed on PBMCs. The TCR comes from a human donor in good health (CMV status not recorded). Some clones in this sample may be carry-over from other donors' samples. CDR3 region: CASSEIGTVNGYTF. For the CDR3, the DNA is TGTGCCAGCAGTGAAATCGGGACAGTCAATGGCTACACCTTC.